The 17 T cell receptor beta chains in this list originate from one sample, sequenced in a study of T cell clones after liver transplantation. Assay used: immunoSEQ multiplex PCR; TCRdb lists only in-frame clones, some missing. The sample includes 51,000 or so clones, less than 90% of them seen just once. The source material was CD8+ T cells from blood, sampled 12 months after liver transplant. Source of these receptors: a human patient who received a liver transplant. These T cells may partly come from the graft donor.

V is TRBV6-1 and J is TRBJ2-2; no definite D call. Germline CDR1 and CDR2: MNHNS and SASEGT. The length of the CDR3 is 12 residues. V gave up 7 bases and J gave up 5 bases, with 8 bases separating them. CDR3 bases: TGTGCCAGCACCGCGGTTACCGGGGAGCTGTTTTTT. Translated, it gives CASTAVTGELFF.

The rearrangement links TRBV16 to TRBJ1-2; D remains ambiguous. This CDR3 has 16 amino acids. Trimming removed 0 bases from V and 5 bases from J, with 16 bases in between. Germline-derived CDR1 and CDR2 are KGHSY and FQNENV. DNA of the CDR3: TGTGCCAGCAGCCAATCCACAGCTCGGACTGATTATGGCTACACCTTC. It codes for CASSQSTARTDYGYTF.

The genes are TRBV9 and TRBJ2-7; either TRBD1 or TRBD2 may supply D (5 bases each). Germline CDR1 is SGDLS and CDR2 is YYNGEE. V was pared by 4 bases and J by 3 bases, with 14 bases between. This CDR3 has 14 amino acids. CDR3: CASSPRDRNYEQYF. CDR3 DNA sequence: TGTGCCAGCAGCCCCAGGGACCGAAACTACGAGCAGTACTTC.

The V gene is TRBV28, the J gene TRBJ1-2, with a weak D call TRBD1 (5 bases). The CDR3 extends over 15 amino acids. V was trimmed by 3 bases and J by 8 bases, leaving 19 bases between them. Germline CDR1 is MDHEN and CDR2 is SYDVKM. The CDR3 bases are TGTGCCAGCAGTTTTGGGGACTCAAGGGGCGACGGCTACACCTTC. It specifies CASSFGDSRGDGYTF.

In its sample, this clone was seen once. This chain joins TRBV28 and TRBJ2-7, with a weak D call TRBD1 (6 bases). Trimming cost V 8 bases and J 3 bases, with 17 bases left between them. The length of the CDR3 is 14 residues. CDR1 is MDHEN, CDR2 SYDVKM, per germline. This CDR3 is CASAFGDTSYEQYF. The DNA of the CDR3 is TGTGCCAGCGCGTTTGGGGACACCAGCTACGAGCAGTACTTC.

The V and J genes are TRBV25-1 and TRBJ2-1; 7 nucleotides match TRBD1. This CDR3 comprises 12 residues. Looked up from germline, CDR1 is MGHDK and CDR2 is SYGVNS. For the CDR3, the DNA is TGTGCGGTAACAGGGGCCTACAATGAGCAGTTCTTC. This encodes CAVTGAYNEQFF.

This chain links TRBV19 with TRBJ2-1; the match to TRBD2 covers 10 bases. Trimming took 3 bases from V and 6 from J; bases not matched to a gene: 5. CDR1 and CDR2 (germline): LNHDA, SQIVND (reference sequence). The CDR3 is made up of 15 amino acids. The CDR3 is CASSILLAGLNEQFF. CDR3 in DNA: TGTGCCAGTAGTATTCTACTAGCGGGGCTCAATGAGCAGTTCTTC.

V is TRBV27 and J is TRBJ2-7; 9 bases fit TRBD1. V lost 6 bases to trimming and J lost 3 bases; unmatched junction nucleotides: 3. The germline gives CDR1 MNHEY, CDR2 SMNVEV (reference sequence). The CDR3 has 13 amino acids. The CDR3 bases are TGTGCCAGCAGGCCGACAGGGGGCTACGAGCAGTACTTC. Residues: CASRPTGGYEQYF.

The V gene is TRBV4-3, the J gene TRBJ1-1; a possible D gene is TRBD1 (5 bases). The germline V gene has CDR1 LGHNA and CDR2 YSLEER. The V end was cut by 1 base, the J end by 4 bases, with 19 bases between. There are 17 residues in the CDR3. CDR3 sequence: CASSQVPATKGLTEAFF. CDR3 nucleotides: TGCGCCAGCAGCCAAGTCCCCGCTACGAAGGGGCTCACTGAAGCTTTCTTT.

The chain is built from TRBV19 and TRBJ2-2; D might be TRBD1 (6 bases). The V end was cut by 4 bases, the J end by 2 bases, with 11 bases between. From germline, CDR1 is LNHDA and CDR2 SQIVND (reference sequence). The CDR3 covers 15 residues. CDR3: CASSNLRGNTGELFF. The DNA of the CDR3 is TGTGCCAGTAGTAACCTCAGGGGTAACACCGGGGAGCTGTTTTTT.

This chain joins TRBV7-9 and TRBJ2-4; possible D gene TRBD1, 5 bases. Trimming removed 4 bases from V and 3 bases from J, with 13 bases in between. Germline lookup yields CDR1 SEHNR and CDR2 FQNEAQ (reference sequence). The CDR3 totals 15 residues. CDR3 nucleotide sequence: TGTGCCAGCAGCTCTTCAGGGTTGGGCAAAAACATTCAGTACTTC. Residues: CASSSSGLGKNIQYF.

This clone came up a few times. This CDR3 reads CATRWRYGYTF. DNA for the CDR3: TGTGCCACCAGGTGGAGGTATGGCTACACCTTC. This chain joins TRBV2 and TRBJ1-2; no definite D call. V shed 10 bases and J shed 5 bases, with 11 bases lying between them. In germline, CDR1 is SNHLY, CDR2 FYNNEI. The CDR3 totals 11 residues.

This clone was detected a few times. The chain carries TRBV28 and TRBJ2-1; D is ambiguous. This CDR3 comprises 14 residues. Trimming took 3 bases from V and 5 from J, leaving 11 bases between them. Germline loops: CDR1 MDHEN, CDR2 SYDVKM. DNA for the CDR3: TGTGCCAGCAGTTTCCATGAGAGAAACAATGAGCAGTTCTTC. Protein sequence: CASSFHERNNEQFF.

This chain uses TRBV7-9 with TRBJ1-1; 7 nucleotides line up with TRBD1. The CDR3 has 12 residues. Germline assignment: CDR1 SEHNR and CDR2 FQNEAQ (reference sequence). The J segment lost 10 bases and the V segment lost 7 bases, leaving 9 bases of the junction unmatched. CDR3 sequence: CASTLQTGRAFF. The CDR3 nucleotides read TGTGCCAGCACCCTCCAGACAGGGAGAGCTTTCTTT.

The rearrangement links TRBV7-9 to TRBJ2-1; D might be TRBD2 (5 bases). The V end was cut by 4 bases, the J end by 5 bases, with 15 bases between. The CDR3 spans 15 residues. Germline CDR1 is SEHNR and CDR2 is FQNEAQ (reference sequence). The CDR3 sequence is CASSSTSERDNEQFF. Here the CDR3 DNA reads TGTGCCAGCAGCTCTACTAGTGAGAGGGACAATGAGCAGTTCTTC.

The CDR3 DNA follows: TGTGCCAGCAGCTTAGATAGTCCCGATAGCACCTTC. Amino acid sequence: CASSLDSPDSTF. The V gene is TRBV11-2, the J gene TRBJ1-2, with D unresolved. The ends were cut back, 0 bases at V and 13 bases at J, with 12 bases in the middle. Germline assignment: CDR1 SGHAT and CDR2 FQNNGV. The CDR3 sequence is 12 residues long.

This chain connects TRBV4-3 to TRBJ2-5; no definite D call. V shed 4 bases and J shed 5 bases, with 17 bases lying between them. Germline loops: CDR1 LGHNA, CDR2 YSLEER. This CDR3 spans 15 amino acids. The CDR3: CASSLDRISLETQYF. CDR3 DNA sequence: TGCGCCAGCAGCCTTGATCGGATATCCCTTGAGACCCAGTACTTC.